This T cell receptor (beta chain) was documented in a study of T-cell reconstitution after alpha-beta-depleted transplantation in children. CDR1 and CDR2 from the germline V gene are SGHAT and FQNNGV. The V and J ends lost 1 base and 6 bases, in that order; junction bases with no gene match: 3. The CDR3 loop spans 14 amino acids. Preparing the TCRbeta library involved the use of unique molecular identifiers. TCRdb reprocessed the PCR reads via MiXCR and lists one record per CDR3 protein. This sample has some 590,000 distinct CDR3 sequences, with under 12% found just once. Sequenced here: PBMCs from the stem cell graft donor, sampled from the stem cell graft. This sequence joins TRBV11-2 and TRBJ2-1; 7 nucleotides match TRBD2. The source of this sequence is a human donor who donated a stem cell graft to a child with acute myeloid leukemia. CDR3 sequence (DNA): TGTGCCAGCAGCTTAGCGGGAGGCACCAATGAGCAGTTCTTC. The encoded protein is CASSLAGGTNEQFF.